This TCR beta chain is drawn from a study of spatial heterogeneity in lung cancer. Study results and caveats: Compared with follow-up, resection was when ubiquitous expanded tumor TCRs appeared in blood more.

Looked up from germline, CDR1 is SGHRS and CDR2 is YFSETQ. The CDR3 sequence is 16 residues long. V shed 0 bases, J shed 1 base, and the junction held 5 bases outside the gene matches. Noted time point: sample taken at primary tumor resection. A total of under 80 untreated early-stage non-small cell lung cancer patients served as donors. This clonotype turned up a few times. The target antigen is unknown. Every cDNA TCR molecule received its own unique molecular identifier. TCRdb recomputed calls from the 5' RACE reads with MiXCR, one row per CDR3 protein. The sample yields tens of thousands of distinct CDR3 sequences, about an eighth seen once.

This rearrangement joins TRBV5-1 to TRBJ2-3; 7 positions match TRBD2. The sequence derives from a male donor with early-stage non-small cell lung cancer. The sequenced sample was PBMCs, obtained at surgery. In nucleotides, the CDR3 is TGCGCCAGCAGCTTGGGACTAGCTCGTGGCACAGATACGCAGTATTTT. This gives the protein CASSLGLARGTDTQYF.